The next 25 T cell receptor beta chains were all read from a single sample in a study of blood T cell repertoires in COVID-19. The table came from immunoSEQ multiplex PCR; TCRdb's copy has only in-frame clones and leaves some out. The sample holds around 110,000 clones; approximately 89% are singletons and the top ten take 6.8%. The sequenced sample consisted of peripheral blood. Receptors originate from a man between 45 and 60 years old with active or convalescent COVID-19.

The J gene is TRBJ1-2, the V gene TRBV10-3; TRBD1 might be the D (6 bases). Trimming left V 10 bases short and J 2 bases short, with 17 bases between. This CDR3 is built from 14 residues. The germline gives CDR1 ENHRY, CDR2 SYGVKD. In DNA, the CDR3 is TGTGCCACCAGCAGCCAGGGACAAAACTATGGCTACACCTTC. Translation: CATSSQGQNYGYTF.

This clone turned up a few times. This chain uses TRBV7-9 with TRBJ1-1, with D maybe TRBD1 (5 bases). Germline lookup yields CDR1 SEHNR and CDR2 FQNEAQ (reference sequence). V dropped 5 bases and J dropped 3 bases, with 16 bases sitting between them. The length of the CDR3 is 15 residues. CDR3 coding DNA: TGTGCCAGCAGCCCTTCGGGGGGAAGGGACACTGAAGCTTTCTTT. As protein: CASSPSGGRDTEAFF.

The V call is TRBV9, the J call TRBJ2-2; D gene ambiguous. V gave up 4 bases and J gave up 3 bases, with 10 bases separating them. Looked up from germline, CDR1 is SGDLS and CDR2 is YYNGEE. The CDR3 is 14 amino acids. In DNA, the CDR3 is TGTGCCAGCAGCCCCTCGGCGGACACCGGGGAGCTGTTTTTT. It specifies CASSPSADTGELFF.

The V gene is TRBV28, the J gene TRBJ2-2, with a tentative D call TRBD1 (5 bases). The germline V gene encodes CDR1 MDHEN and CDR2 SYDVKM. This CDR3 region has 14 residues. V lost 2 bases and J lost 11, with 15 bases in between. CDR3 DNA sequence: TGTGCCAGCAGTTTAGGGGATACTTGGACAGAGCTGTTTTTT. Its translation is CASSLGDTWTELFF.

The chain has TRBV10-3 and TRBJ2-7, with 7 nucleotides matching TRBD2. Losses at the gene ends were 6 bases for V and 5 bases for J; bases not matched to a gene: 13. Per germline, CDR1 ENHRY and CDR2 SYGVKD. The CDR3 loop spans 15 amino acids. Written as DNA, the CDR3 is TGTGCCATCAGCGATGGCATGGGGGGGGTGGACGAGCAGTACTTC. It encodes CAISDGMGGVDEQYF.

This clone was seen a single time. The V gene is TRBV28, the J gene TRBJ1-1; 7 bases agree with TRBD1. This CDR3 is 15 amino acids long. Germline V CDR1 and CDR2: MDHEN, SYDVKM. V lost 3 bases, J lost 5 bases, and 9 bases stayed unmatched. For the CDR3, the DNA is TGTGCCAGCAGTTTCCCAAGACAGGGCGGGACTGAAGCTTTCTTT. It yields the protein CASSFPRQGGTEAFF.

The V and J genes are TRBV5-6 and TRBJ1-2; no firm D call. This CDR3 is 15 amino acids long. V lost 0 bases, J lost 3 bases, and 12 bases lay in between. Germline CDR1 and CDR2: SGHDT and YYEEEE. CDR3 sequence (DNA): TGTGCCAGCAGCTTGGTGTCAGGCCCTTACTATGGCTACACCTTC. Amino acids: CASSLVSGPYYGYTF.

The rearrangement links TRBV9 to TRBJ2-1; possibly TRBD2 for D (6 bases). The V gene's germline CDR1 is SGDLS and CDR2 YYNGEE. The CDR3 covers 16 residues. Trimming left V 5 bases short and J 4 bases short, with 19 bases between. The DNA of the CDR3 is TGTGCCAGCAGTCAAACGAGGGCAGGGACTTACAATGAGCAGTTCTTC. This translates into CASSQTRAGTYNEQFF.

This chain joins TRBV30 and TRBJ1-4; a possible D gene is TRBD1 (5 bases). V lost 0 bases, J lost 8 bases, and 13 bases lay in between. Germline CDR1 GTSNPN, CDR2 SVGIG (reference sequence). The CDR3 has 14 residues. CDR3 loop: CAWSVGQGGEKLFF. The CDR3 nucleotides read TGTGCCTGGAGTGTAGGGCAGGGTGGAGAAAAACTGTTTTTT.

The chain combines TRBV15 with TRBJ1-1; a possible D gene is TRBD1 (5 bases). The CDR3 length is 11 residues. Per the germline V gene, CDR1 is LNHNV and CDR2 is YYDKDF (reference sequence). The V end lost 7 bases, the J end lost 5 bases, and 8 bases lay between the germline ends. CDR3 protein: CATTGGTEAFF. The CDR3 DNA reads TGTGCCACCACTGGGGGGACTGAAGCTTTCTTT.

The gene calls are TRBV9 and TRBJ2-7, with 9 nucleotides matching TRBD1. The V gene's germline CDR1 is SGDLS and CDR2 YYNGEE. This CDR3 has 14 residues. Trimming took 3 bases from V and 3 from J; bases not matched to a gene: 4. DNA of the CDR3: TGTGCCAGCAGCGCGGGACAGGGCGGCTACGAGCAGTACTTC. It is translated as CASSAGQGGYEQYF.

The V and J genes are TRBV27 and TRBJ2-7; TRBD2 might be the D (6 bases). V was trimmed by 10 bases and J by 3 bases, leaving 19 bases between them. Germline V CDR1 and CDR2: MNHEY, SMNVEV (reference sequence). The length of the CDR3 is 14 residues. CDR3 sequence (DNA): TGTGCCACCCCCGGGAGCCAGGAGCTCTACGAGCAGTACTTC. Its protein is CATPGSQELYEQYF.

The chain links TRBV29-1 to TRBJ1-1; TRBD1 is a possible D gene (5 bases). This CDR3 has 13 residues. V lost 7 bases and J 5 bases, leaving 17 bases between the germline ends. CDR1 and CDR2 from the germline V gene are SQVTM and ANQGSEA. The CDR3 sequence is CSAGEGWTTEAFF. Here the CDR3 DNA reads TGCAGCGCCGGGGAGGGTTGGACAACTGAAGCTTTCTTT.

This clone was seen just once. CDR3 in amino acids: CASSQEGSARFYNEQFF. The DNA of the CDR3 is TGTGCCAGCAGCCAAGAAGGTAGCGCTCGATTCTACAATGAGCAGTTCTTC. V gene TRBV3-1 (or the pseudogene TRBV3-2) combines with J gene TRBJ2-1, with D possibly TRBD2 on 5 matching bases. This CDR3 is 17 amino acids long. V dropped 0 bases and J dropped 3 bases, with 15 bases sitting between them. Germline V lookup: CDR1 LGHDT, CDR2 YNNKEL (reference sequence).

The CDR3 region is CASSKELSPGNTIYF. CDR3 nucleotides: TGCGCCAGCAGTAAGGAGTTATCTCCCGGAAACACCATATATTTT. The chain couples TRBV10-1 to TRBJ1-3; D is unresolved. Trimming took off 5 bases at V and 4 bases at J, with 15 bases between the two ends. CDR1 and CDR2 (germline): WNHNN, SYGVQD (reference sequence). This CDR3 contains 15 residues.

This clone came up once. The chain has TRBV6-6 and TRBJ2-5, with D perhaps TRBD2 (6 bases). V lost 7 bases, J lost 5 bases, and 23 bases lay in between. CDR3 size: 16 residues. Germline V gene sequence: CDR1 MNHNY, CDR2 SVGAGI (reference sequence). The CDR3 here is CASKKVGGQGGETQYF. The CDR3 nucleotides are TGTGCCAGCAAGAAGGTCGGCGGCCAAGGAGGGGAGACCCAGTACTTC.

The J gene is TRBJ2-7, the V gene TRBV9; TRBD2 aligns across 9 bases. CDR3 length: 16 amino acids. Germline V CDR1 and CDR2: SGDLS, YYNGEE. Unmatched junction bases numbered 13, after V lost 0 bases and J lost 9 bases. The CDR3 nucleotides read TGTGCCAGCAGCGTAGGAGGGTTGATAGCGGGAGAAGGGCAGTACTTC. Translated, it gives CASSVGGLIAGEGQYF. Based on the CDR3 plus reference TRBV9 and TRBJ2-7, the full variable domain is DSGVTQTPKHLITATGQRVTLRCSPRSGDLSVYWYQQSLDQGLQFLIQYYNGEERAKGNILERFSAQQFPDLHSELNLSSLELGDSALYFCASSVGGLIAGEGQYFGPGTRLTVT.

With regard to this clone: A read error may account for a junction end that differs from germline. The rearrangement uses TRBV15 and TRBJ2-5; TRBD2 aligns across 12 bases. The CDR3 has 15 amino acids. Germline lookup yields CDR1 LNHNV and CDR2 YYDKDF (reference sequence). The chain's CDR3 is CATGRLAGEGETQYF. DNA of the CDR3: TGTGCCACCGGCAGACTAGCGGGAGAGGGAGAGACCCAGTACTTC.

In this sample, this clone turned up a few times. This chain links TRBV6-4 with TRBJ2-7, with TRBD2 matching 12 bases. CDR1 is MRHNA and CDR2 is SNTAGT in the germline V gene. Trimming took 6 bases from V and 4 from J; bases not matched to a gene: 7. There are 15 residues in the CDR3. The CDR3 loop reads CASSPGLAGPYEQYF. CDR3 coding DNA: TGTGCCAGCAGCCCCGGACTAGCGGGGCCTTACGAGCAGTACTTC.

This chain links TRBV4-1 with TRBJ2-7, with D possibly being TRBD1 (6 bases). V lost 0 bases, J lost 1 base, and 16 bases lay in between. The CDR3 runs to 17 residues. Germline CDR1 MGHRA, CDR2 YSYEKL. DNA of the CDR3: TGCGCCAGCAGCCAAGATGGGCCCGGGACACTTTCCTACGAGCAGTACTTC. Protein: CASSQDGPGTLSYEQYF.

This clone has a single count. This chain uses TRBV28 with TRBJ2-4; D gene unclear. CDR1 and CDR2 (germline): MDHEN, SYDVKM. The CDR3 is 11 amino acids. Trimming took 7 bases from V and 3 from J, leaving 4 bases between them. The CDR3 loop reads CASTSKNIQYF. The CDR3 DNA sequence: TGTGCCAGCACCAGCAAAAACATTCAGTACTTC.

This sequence joins TRBV10-3 and TRBJ2-1; the D gene is possibly TRBD2 (5 bases). The germline V gene encodes CDR1 ENHRY and CDR2 SYGVKD. This CDR3 has 17 amino acids. Trimming took 5 bases from V and 8 from J, leaving 25 bases between them. CDR3 loop: CAISYPTRGSLGHEQFF. The CDR3 region has the DNA TGTGCCATCAGTTACCCAACCCGAGGGTCACTTGGCCATGAGCAGTTCTTC.

The chain couples TRBV19 to TRBJ1-5, with TRBD1 matching 8 bases. Per the germline V gene, CDR1 is LNHDA and CDR2 is SQIVND (reference sequence). Unmatched junction bases numbered 5, after V lost 11 bases and J lost 5 bases. This CDR3 has 12 residues. CDR3 nucleotides: TGTGCCGTACAGGGGGGGTATCAGCCCCAGCATTTT. Protein sequence: CAVQGGYQPQHF.

Written as DNA, the CDR3 is TGTGCCAGTAGCAGCGGCCCACTAGCGGCGCAGTATTTT. Its translation: CASSSGPLAAQYF. This sequence joins TRBV19 and TRBJ2-3; TRBD2 matches at 8 bases. Unmatched junction bases numbered 9, after V lost 6 bases and J lost 10 bases. The CDR3 sequence is 13 residues long. Germline V gene lookup returns CDR1 LNHDA and CDR2 SQIVND (reference sequence).

The chain links TRBV7-5 to TRBJ2-2; no DNA check was done on the table's D call, TRBD2. TRBV7-5 is noted as a pseudogene. The CDR3 runs to 16 residues. CDR3 in DNA: TGTGCCAGAAGCCTAAGGACTAGCGGGAGAATCGGGGAGCTGTTTTTT. This encodes CARSLRTSGRIGELFF.